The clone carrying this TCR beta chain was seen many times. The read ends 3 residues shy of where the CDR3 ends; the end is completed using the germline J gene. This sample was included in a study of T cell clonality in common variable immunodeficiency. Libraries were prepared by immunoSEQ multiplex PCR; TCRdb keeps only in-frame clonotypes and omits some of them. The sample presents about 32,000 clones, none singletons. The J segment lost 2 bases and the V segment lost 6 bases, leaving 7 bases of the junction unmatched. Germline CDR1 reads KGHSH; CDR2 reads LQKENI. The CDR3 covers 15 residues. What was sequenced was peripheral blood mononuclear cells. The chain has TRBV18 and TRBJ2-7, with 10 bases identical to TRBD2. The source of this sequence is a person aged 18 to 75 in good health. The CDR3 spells CASSIRLAGTYEQYF. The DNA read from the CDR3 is TGTGCCAGCTCTATCCGACTAGCGGGCACCTACGAG.